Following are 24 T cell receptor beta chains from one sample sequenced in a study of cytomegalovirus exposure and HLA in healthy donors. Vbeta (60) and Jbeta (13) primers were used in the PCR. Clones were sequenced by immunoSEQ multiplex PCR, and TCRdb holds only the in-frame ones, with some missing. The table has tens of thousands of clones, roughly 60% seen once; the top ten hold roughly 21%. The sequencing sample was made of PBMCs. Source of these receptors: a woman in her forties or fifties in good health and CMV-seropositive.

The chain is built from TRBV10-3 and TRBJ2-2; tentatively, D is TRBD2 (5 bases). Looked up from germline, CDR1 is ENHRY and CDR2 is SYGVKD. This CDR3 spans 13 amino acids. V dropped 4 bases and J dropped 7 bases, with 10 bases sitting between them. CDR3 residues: CAISGGVVGELFF. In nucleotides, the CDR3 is TGTGCCATCAGTGGGGGAGTCGTCGGGGAGCTGTTTTTT.

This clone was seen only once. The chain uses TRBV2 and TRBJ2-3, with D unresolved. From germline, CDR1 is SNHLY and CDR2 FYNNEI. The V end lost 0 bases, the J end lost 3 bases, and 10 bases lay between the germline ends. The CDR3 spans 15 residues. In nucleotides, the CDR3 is TGTGCCAGCAGTGAAGCGGGCTCTGGTACAGATACGCAGTATTTT. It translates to CASSEAGSGTDTQYF.

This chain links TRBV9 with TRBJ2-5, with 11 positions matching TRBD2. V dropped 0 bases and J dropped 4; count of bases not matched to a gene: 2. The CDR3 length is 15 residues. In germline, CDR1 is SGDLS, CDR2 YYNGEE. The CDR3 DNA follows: TGTGCCAGCAGCGTAGTCGGGACTAGCGGAGAGACCCAGTACTTC. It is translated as CASSVVGTSGETQYF.

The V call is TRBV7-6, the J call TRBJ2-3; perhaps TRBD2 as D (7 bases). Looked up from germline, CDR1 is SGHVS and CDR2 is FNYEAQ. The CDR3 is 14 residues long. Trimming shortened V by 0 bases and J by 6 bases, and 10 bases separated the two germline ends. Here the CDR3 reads CASSLAGGLDTQYF. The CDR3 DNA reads TGTGCCAGCAGCTTAGCGGGGGGGCTTGATACGCAGTATTTT.

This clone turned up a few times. The CDR3 nucleotides read TGCGCCAGCAGCTTGGCCCTAGCGGGGTCACCCCTCCACTTT. As protein: CASSLALAGSPLHF. V and J are TRBV5-1 and TRBJ1-6; D is undetermined. Germline CDR1 SGHRS, CDR2 YFSETQ. The CDR3 extends over 14 amino acids. V was trimmed by 0 bases and J by 10 bases, leaving 11 bases between them.

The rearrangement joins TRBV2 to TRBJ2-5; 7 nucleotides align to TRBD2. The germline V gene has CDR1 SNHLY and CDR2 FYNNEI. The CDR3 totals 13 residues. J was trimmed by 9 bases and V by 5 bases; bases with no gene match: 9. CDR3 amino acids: CASSPLYREAQYF. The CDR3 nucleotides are TGTGCCAGCAGTCCCCTTTACCGGGAGGCCCAGTACTTC. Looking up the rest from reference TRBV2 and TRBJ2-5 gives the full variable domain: EPEVTQTPSHQVTQMGQEVILRCVPISNHLYFYWYRQILGQKVEFLVSFYNNEISEKSEIFDDQFSVERPDGSNFTLKIRSTKLEDSAMYFCASSPLYREAQYFGPGTRLLVL.

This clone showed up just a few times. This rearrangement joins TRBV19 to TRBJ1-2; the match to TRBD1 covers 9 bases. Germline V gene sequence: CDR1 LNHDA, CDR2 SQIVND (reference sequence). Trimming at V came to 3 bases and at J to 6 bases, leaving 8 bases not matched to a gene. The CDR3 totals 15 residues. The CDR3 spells CASSIGGTGTHGYTF. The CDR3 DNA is TGTGCCAGTAGTATTGGAGGGACAGGGACCCATGGCTACACCTTC.

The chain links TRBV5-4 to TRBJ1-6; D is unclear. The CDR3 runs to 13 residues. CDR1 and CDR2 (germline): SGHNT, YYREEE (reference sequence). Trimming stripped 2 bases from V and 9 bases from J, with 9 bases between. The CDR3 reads CASSFGSSSPLHF. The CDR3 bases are TGTGCCAGCAGCTTCGGGTCAAGTTCACCCCTCCACTTT.

CDR3 in DNA: TGCAGCGTTAAATGGGGGGGCGGAGAAAAACTGTTTTTT. It codes for CSVKWGGGEKLFF. The chain links TRBV29-1 to TRBJ1-4; a possible D gene is TRBD1 (6 bases). This CDR3 is built from 13 residues. In germline, CDR1 is SQVTM, CDR2 ANQGSEA. Trimming stripped 5 bases from V and 8 bases from J, with 15 bases between. Together with reference TRBV29-1 and TRBJ1-4, the CDR3 gives the full variable domain: SAVISQKPSRDICQRGTSLTIQCQVDSQVTMMFWYRQQPGQSLTLIATANQGSEATYESGFVIDKFPISRPNLTFSTLTVSNMSPEDSSIYLCSVKWGGGEKLFFGSGTQLSVL.

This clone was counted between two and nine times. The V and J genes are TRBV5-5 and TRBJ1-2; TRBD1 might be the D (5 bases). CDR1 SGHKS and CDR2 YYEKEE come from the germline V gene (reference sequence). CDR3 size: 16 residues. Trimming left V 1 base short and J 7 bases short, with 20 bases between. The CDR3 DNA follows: TGTGCCAGCAGCTTGTCGGGGGTCGGGCTGGGGAGTGGCTACACCTTC. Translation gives CASSLSGVGLGSGYTF.

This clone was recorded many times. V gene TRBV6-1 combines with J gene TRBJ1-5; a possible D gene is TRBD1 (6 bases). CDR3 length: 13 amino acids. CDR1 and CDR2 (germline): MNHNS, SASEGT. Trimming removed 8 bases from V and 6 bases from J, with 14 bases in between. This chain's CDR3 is CASSLLQGQPQHF. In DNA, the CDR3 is TGTGCCAGCTCCCTGCTACAGGGTCAGCCCCAGCATTTT.

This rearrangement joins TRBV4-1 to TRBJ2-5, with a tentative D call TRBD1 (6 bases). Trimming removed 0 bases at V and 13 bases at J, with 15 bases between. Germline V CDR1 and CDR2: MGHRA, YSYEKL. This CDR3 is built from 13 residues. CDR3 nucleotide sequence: TGCGCCAGCAGCCAAGAGGGGGCCCCTCAGCCGTACTTC. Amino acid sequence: CASSQEGAPQPYF.

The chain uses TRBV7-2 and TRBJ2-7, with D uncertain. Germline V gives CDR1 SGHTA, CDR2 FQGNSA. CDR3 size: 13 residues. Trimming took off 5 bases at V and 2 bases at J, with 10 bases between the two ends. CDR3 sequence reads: CASSPQVTYEQYF. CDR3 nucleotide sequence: TGTGCCAGCAGCCCCCAGGTCACCTACGAGCAGTACTTC.

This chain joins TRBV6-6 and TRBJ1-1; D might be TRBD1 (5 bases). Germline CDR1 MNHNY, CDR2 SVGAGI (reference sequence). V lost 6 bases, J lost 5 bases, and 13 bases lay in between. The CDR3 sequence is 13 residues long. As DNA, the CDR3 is TGTGCCAGCAGACCCGGTGGGGGGACTGAAGCTTTCTTT. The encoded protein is CASRPGGGTEAFF.

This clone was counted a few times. CDR3 region: CSVELPGGTSGYTF. Here the CDR3 DNA reads TGCAGCGTTGAACTCCCGGGGGGGACCTCTGGCTACACCTTC. V gene TRBV29-1 combines with J gene TRBJ1-2; tentative D call: TRBD1 (5 bases). Trimming shortened V by 2 bases and J by 7 bases, and 17 bases separated the two germline ends. Per the germline V gene, CDR1 is SQVTM and CDR2 is ANQGSEA. The CDR3 runs to 14 residues.

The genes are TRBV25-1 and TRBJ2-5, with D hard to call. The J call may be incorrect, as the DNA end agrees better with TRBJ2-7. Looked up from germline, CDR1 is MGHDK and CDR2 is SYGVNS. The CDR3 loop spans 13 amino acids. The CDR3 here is CASSGTFSYEQYF. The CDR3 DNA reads TGTGCCAGCAGTGGCACCTTTTCCTACGAGCAGTACTTC.

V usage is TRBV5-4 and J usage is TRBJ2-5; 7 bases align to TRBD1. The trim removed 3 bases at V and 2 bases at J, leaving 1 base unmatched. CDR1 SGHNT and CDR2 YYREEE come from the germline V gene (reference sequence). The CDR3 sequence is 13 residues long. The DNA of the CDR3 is TGTGCCAGCAGCTGGACAGGTCAAGAGACCCAGTACTTC. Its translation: CASSWTGQETQYF.

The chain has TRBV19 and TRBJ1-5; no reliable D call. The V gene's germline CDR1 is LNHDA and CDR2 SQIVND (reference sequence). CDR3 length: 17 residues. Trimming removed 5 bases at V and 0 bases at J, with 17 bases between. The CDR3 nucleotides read TGTGCCAGTAGTCTTGAGGGAGTAGGGAATAGCAATCAGCCCCAGCATTTT. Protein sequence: CASSLEGVGNSNQPQHF.

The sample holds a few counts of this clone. The CDR3 DNA is TGCGCCAGCAGCGCAGGACAGGGGGACGAGCAGTACTTC. This encodes CASSAGQGDEQYF. This chain links TRBV5-1 with TRBJ2-7; TRBD1 matches 10 bases. Germline-derived CDR1 and CDR2 are SGHRS and YFSETQ. The CDR3 has 13 amino acids. J lost 5 bases, V lost 4 bases, and 3 bases had no gene match. The full variable domain, in which reference TRBV5-1 and TRBJ2-7 provide the parts outside the CDR3, is KAGVTQTPRYLIKTRGQQVTLSCSPISGHRSVSWYQQTPGQGLQFLFEYFSETQRNKGNFPGRFSGRQFSNSRSEMNVSTLELGDSALYLCASSAGQGDEQYFGPGTRLTVT.

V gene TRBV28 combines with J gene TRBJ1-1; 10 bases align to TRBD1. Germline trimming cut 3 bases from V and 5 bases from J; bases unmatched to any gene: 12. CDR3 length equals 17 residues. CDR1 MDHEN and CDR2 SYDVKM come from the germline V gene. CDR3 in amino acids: CASSFSGTGDSGTEAFF. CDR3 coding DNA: TGTGCCAGCAGTTTCTCCGGGACAGGGGATTCGGGAACTGAAGCTTTCTTT.

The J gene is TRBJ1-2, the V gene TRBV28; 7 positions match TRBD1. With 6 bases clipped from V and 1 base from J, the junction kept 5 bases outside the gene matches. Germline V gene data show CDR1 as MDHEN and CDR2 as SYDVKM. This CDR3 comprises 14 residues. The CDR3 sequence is CASSLQGINYGYTF. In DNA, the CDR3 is TGTGCCAGCAGCCTACAGGGGATTAACTATGGCTACACCTTC.

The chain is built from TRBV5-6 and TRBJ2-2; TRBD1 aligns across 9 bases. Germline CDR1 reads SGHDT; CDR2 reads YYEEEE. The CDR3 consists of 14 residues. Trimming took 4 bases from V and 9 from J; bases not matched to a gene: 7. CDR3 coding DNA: TGTGCCAGCAGCACCGGGACAGGGTTTTGGGAGCTGTTTTTT. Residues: CASSTGTGFWELFF.

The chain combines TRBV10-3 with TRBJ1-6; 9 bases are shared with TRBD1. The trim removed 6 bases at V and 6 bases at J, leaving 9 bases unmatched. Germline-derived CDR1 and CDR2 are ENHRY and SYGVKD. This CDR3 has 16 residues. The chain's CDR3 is CAIRPQGAQGNSPLHF. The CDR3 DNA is TGTGCCATCAGACCACAGGGGGCGCAGGGTAATTCACCCCTCCACTTT.

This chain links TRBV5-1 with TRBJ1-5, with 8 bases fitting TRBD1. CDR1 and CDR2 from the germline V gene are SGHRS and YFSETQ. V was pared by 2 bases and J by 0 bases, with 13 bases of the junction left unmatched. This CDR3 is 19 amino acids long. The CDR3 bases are TGCGCCAGCAGCTTCAGACCTATTTCCGACAGGGGTAGCAATCAGCCCCAGCATTTT. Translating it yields CASSFRPISDRGSNQPQHF.